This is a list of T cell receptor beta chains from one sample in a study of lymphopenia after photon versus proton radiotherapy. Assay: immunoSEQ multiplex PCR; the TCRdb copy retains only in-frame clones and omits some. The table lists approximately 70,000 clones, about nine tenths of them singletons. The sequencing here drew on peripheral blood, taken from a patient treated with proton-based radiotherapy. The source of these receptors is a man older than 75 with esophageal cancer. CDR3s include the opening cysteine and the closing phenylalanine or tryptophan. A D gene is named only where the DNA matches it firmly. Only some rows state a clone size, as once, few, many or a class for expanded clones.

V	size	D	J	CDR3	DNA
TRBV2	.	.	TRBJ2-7	CASEKYSPHEQYF	TGTGCCAGTGAGAAATATTCTCCCCACGAGCAGTACTTC
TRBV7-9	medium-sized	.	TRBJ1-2	CASSLDARTGQIYGYTF	TGTGCCAGCAGCTTAGACGCGAGAACAGGACAGATCTATGGCTACACCTTC
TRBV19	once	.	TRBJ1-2	CASSMLLGRTNYGYTF	TGTGCCAGTAGTATGCTACTAGGGCGGACTAACTATGGCTACACCTTC
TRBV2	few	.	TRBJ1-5	CASSVGGSNQPQHF	TGTGCCAGCAGTGTTGGAGGTAGCAATCAGCCCCAGCATTTT
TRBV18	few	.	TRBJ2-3	CASSPLSSGTDTQYF	TGTGCCAGCTCACCACTTTCTAGCGGCACAGATACGCAGTATTTT
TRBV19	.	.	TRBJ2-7	CASSIAPLSYEQYF	TGTGCCAGTAGTATCGCCCCCTTAAGCTACGAGCAGTACTTC
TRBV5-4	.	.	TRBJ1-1	CASSLRHMSRTEAFF	TGTGCCAGCAGCTTACGTCACATGTCTCGCACTGAAGCTTTCTTT
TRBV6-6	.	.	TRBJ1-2	CASSYSLDSQNYGYTF	TGTGCCAGCAGTTACTCCCTAGACAGCCAGAACTATGGCTACACCTTC
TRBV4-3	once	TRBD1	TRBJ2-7	CASSQDRGQGWEQYF	TGCGCCAGCAGCCAAGATAGGGGACAGGGGTGGGAGCAGTACTTC
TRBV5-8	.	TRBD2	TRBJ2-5	CASSLGLAGMETQYF	TGTGCCAGCAGCTTGGGTCTAGCGGGGATGGAGACCCAGTACTTC
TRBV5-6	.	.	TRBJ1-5	CASSVWGRVQPQHF	TGTGCCAGCAGCGTGTGGGGGCGAGTTCAGCCCCAGCATTTT
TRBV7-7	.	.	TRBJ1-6	CASSNPNSPLHF	TGTGCTAGCTCAAACCCGAATTCACCCCTCCACTTT
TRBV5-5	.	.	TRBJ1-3	CASTRGDAKGNTIYF	TGTGCCAGCACCCGGGGAGACGCCAAGGGAAACACCATATATTTT
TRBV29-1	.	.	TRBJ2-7	CSVEVVPYEQYF	TGCAGCGTTGAAGTGGTACCCTACGAGCAGTACTTC
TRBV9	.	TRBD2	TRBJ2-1	CASSARETSSGSGNEQFF	TGTGCCAGCAGCGCCCGTGAAACCTCTAGCGGGAGTGGCAATGAGCAGTTCTTC
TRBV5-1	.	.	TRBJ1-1	CASSLALENTEAFF	TGCGCCAGCAGCTTGGCTCTGGAGAACACTGAAGCTTTCTTT
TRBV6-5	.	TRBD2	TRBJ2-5	CASSYSSGRGGETQYF	TGTGCCAGCAGTTACTCGAGTGGGAGGGGTGGGGAGACCCAGTACTTC
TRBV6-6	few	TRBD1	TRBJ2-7	CASSLTGNEQYF	TGTGCCAGCAGTTTGACAGGGAACGAGCAGTACTTC
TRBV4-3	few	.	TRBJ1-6	CASSQDFADSPLHF	TGCGCCAGCAGCCAAGATTTTGCGGACTCACCCCTCCACTTT
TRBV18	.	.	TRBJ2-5	CASSPQGVEETQYF	TGTGCCAGCTCACCACAGGGGGTCGAAGAGACCCAGTACTTC
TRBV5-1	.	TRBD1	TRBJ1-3	CASSPRGQLGNTIYF	TGCGCCAGCAGCCCTCGGGGACAGCTTGGAAACACCATATATTTT
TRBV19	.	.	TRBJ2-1	CASRRLYEQFF	TGTGCCAGTAGGAGGCTTTACGAGCAGTTCTTC
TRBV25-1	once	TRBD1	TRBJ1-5	CASSGPLIGGGNQPQHF	TGTGCCAGCAGTGGTCCCCTGATAGGGGGCGGCAATCAGCCCCAGCATTTT
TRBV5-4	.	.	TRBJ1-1	CASSLRKTGDTEAFF	TGTGCCAGCAGCCTAAGAAAGACCGGGGATACTGAAGCTTTCTTT
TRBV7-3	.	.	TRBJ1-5	CASSLDVGPQHF	TGTGCCAGCAGCTTAGATGTTGGGCCCCAGCATTTT
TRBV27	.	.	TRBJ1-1	CASSSGTSVTEAFF	TGTGCCAGCAGCTCCGGGACTTCTGTTACTGAAGCTTTCTTT
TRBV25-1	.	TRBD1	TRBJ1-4	CASSDRTGGAREKLFF	TGTGCCAGCAGCGACCGAACAGGGGGCGCAAGGGAAAAACTGTTTTTT
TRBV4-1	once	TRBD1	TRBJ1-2	CASSQPFSFFGTDYGYTF	TGCGCCAGCAGCCAACCTTTTTCATTTTTCGGGACAGACTATGGCTACACCTTC
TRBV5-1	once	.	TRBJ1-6	CASSPSVSYNSPLHF	TGCGCCAGCAGCCCGTCCGTCTCCTATAATTCACCCCTCCACTTT
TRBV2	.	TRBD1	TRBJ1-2	CASSAGQGGDYGYTF	TGTGCCAGCAGTGCAGGGCAGGGGGGTGACTATGGCTACACCTTC
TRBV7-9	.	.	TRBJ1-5	CASSPEAQPQHF	TGTGCCAGCAGCCCAGAAGCGCAGCCCCAGCATTTT
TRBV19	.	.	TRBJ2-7	CASSISHKPIFSEQYF	TGTGCCAGTAGTATCTCCCATAAACCGATTTTCAGCGAGCAGTACTTC
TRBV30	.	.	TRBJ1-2	CAWSLLGRGGYTF	TGTGCCTGGAGCCTATTGGGGCGAGGTGGCTACACCTTC
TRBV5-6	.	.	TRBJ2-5	CASSFKETQYF	TGTGCCAGCAGCTTTAAAGAGACCCAGTACTTC
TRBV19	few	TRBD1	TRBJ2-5	CASSRTGSQETQYF	TGTGCCAGTAGTAGGACAGGGAGCCAAGAGACCCAGTACTTC
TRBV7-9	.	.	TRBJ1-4	CASSSGGEKLFF	TGTGCCAGCAGCTCCGGGGGTGAAAAACTGTTTTTT
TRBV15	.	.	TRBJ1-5	CATSSVRTQPQHF	TGTGCCACCAGCAGTGTTCGTACTCAGCCCCAGCATTTT
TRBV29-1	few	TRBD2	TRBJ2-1	CSVNPGGPSEQFF	TGCAGCGTTAACCCGGGAGGGCCCAGTGAGCAGTTCTTC